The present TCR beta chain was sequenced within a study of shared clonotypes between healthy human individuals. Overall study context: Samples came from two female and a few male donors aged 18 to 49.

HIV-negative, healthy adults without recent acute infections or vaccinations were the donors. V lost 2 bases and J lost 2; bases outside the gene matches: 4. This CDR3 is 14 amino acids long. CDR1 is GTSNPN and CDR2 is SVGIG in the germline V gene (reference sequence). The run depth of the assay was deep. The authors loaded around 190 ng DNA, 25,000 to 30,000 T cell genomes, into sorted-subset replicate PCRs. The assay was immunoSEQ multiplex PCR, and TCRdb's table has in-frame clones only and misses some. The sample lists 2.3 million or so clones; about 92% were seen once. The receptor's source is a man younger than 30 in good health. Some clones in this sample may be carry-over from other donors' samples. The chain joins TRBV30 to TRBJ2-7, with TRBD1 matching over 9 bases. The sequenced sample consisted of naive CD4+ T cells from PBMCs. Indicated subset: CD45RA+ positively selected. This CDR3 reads CAWSLDRGTYEQYF. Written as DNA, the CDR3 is TGTGCCTGGAGTTTGGACAGGGGTACCTACGAGCAGTACTTC.